The 3 T cell receptor beta chains below all came from one sample that was sequenced in a study of beta chain features in type 1 diabetes. Broader study findings: TCRB CDR3 length was moderately but significantly reduced in all four CD4+ subsets of Type 1 diabetes patients.

Reverse transcription of all isolated RNA meant that expressed TCRB transcripts were sequenced. TCRdb's copy holds only in-frame clones and misses some; the assay was immunoSEQ multiplex PCR. The sample shows under 350,000 clones, 24% of them seen only once. Antigen specificity for these receptors is unknown. Sequenced input: naive CD4+ T cells from blood. The source is a woman younger than 45 with type 1 diabetes.

The genes are TRBV7-9 and TRBJ1-2; possible D gene TRBD1, 5 bases. Germline values: CDR1 SEHNR, CDR2 FQNEAQ (reference sequence). The CDR3 loop spans 13 amino acids. The ends were cut back, 0 bases at V and 6 bases at J, with 8 bases in the middle. The CDR3 DNA reads TGTGCCAGCAGCTTAGCCAGGGTAGATGGCTACACCTTC. Translating gives CASSLARVDGYTF.

This clone was detected only a few times. This chain joins TRBV7-9 and TRBJ2-7; weak D call: TRBD2 (6 bases). V lost 2 bases and J 4 bases, leaving 15 bases between the germline ends. The CDR3 loop spans 15 amino acids. The V gene's germline CDR1 is SEHNR and CDR2 FQNEAQ (reference sequence). CDR3 nucleotide sequence: TGTGCCAGCAGCTTAAACGGAGGAGGGAAATACGAGCAGTACTTC. This gives the protein CASSLNGGGKYEQYF.

This clone was seen once. This chain joins TRBV4-1 and TRBJ2-5; D is uncertain. In germline, CDR1 is MGHRA, CDR2 YSYEKL. The CDR3 has 14 residues. V was shortened by 0 bases and J by 1 base, with 6 bases between the two germline ends. For the CDR3, the DNA is TGCGCCAGCAGCCAAGACAGTTTCCAAGAGACCCAGTACTTC. Amino acid sequence: CASSQDSFQETQYF.